The source of this T cell receptor beta chain is a study of blood T cells in healthy people across ages. Turning to the study itself: Per two T cells, about one barcoded beta molecule was captured through template switching.

PBMCs, at least 6.5 million per sample, were isolated. Study conclusions and caveats: Per million T cells, TCR beta diversity dropped roughly linearly as age increased.

Using a J-beta primer mix together with a sample-barcoded 5' primer, a second PCR was run for roughly 7 to 11 cycles. Using its own MiXCR run on the 5' RACE reads, TCRdb lists one record per CDR3 protein. The profile shows 1.4 million to 1.5 million distinct CDR3 sequences, about 40% of them singletons. A note on this clonotype: The antigen is undetermined.

This sequence originates from a young woman in good health. Sequenced sample: blood.

The CDR3 coding sequence is TGTGCCAGCAGTTTTGCGGGTCCCGTGAGCAATCAGCCCCAGCATTTT. Translating gives CASSFAGPVSNQPQHF. The rearrangement joins TRBV27 to TRBJ1-5; no clear D. Per the germline V gene, CDR1 is MNHEY and CDR2 is SMNVEV (reference sequence). The CDR3 is 16 amino acids. The V end was cut by 3 bases, the J end by 1 base, with 13 bases between.